A single sample is the source of the 9 T cell receptor beta chains below, sequenced in a study of STAT5B mutations in CD4+ large granular lymphocyte leukemia. Produced via immunoSEQ multiplex PCR; TCRdb's table is partial and in-frame only. The sample consists of about 32,000 clones, about 85% of them appearing once. The sequenced sample consisted of CD4+ T cells from blood buffy coats. The source is a human donor in good health.

V is TRBV19 and J is TRBJ1-2; D gene ambiguous. Trimming removed 7 bases at V and 6 bases at J, with 15 bases between. The V gene's germline CDR1 is LNHDA and CDR2 SQIVND (reference sequence). This CDR3 spans 13 amino acids. In DNA, the CDR3 is TGTGCCAGTAAGGGAGGAAGGGAGAATGGCTACACCTTC. As protein: CASKGGRENGYTF. Supplemented by reference TRBV19 and TRBJ1-2, the full variable domain reads DGGITQSPKYLFRKEGQNVTLSCEQNLNHDAMYWYRQDPGQGLRLIYYSQIVNDFQKGDIAEGYSVSREKKESFPLTVTSAQKNPTAFYLCASKGGRENGYTFGSGTRLTVV.

The chain carries TRBV30 and TRBJ1-1; D remains ambiguous. The germline V gene encodes CDR1 GTSNPN and CDR2 SVGIG (reference sequence). V was cut by 4 bases and J by 0 bases, with 12 bases left in between. The CDR3 consists of 14 residues. This chain's CDR3 is CAWNLGDLNTEAFF. The CDR3 nucleotides read TGTGCCTGGAATTTAGGCGACTTGAACACTGAAGCTTTCTTT.

This chain links TRBV2 with TRBJ2-3; D possibly corresponds to TRBD2 (6 bases). V was trimmed by 6 bases and J by 2 bases, leaving 9 bases between them. The CDR3 contains 13 residues. Germline-derived CDR1 and CDR2 are SNHLY and FYNNEI. CDR3 coding DNA: TGTGCCAGCAGGGGGGGTTTCACAGATACGCAGTATTTT. Amino acid sequence: CASRGGFTDTQYF.

The chain joins TRBV30 to TRBJ2-7; D is unresolved. The germline gives CDR1 GTSNPN, CDR2 SVGIG (reference sequence). CDR3 size: 14 residues. The V and J ends lost 3 bases and 4 bases respectively, with 16 bases between them. The CDR3 spells CAWSEVGYRYEQYF. The CDR3 DNA reads TGTGCCTGGAGCGAAGTGGGCTATCGGTACGAGCAGTACTTC.

The chain links TRBV6-5 to TRBJ1-4; D gene uncertain. Germline lookup yields CDR1 MNHEY and CDR2 SVGAGI. CDR3 size: 15 residues. V was pared by 7 bases and J by 5 bases, with 17 bases between. Written as DNA, the CDR3 is TGTGCCAGCACCCCTCTGTTGGGGTACAATGAAAAACTGTTTTTT. It specifies CASTPLLGYNEKLFF.

This chain joins TRBV6-1 and TRBJ1-2; a possible D gene is TRBD1 (5 bases). The CDR3 length is 14 residues. Germline loops: CDR1 MNHNS, CDR2 SASEGT. The germline V and J ends were trimmed by 6 bases and 2 bases, with 13 bases remaining between them. The CDR3 bases are TGTGCCAGCAGCCGGGACCGCACGAACTATGGCTACACCTTC. Translating it yields CASSRDRTNYGYTF.

The V gene is TRBV5-1, the J gene TRBJ2-2; weak D call: TRBD1 (5 bases). CDR3 length: 15 residues. Between the trimmed V and J ends, which lost 0 bases and 4 bases, there was a span of 10 bases. The germline V gene has CDR1 SGHRS and CDR2 YFSETQ. The CDR3 here is CASSLGAGITGELFF. Here the CDR3 DNA reads TGCGCCAGCAGCTTGGGGGCAGGGATCACCGGGGAGCTGTTTTTT.

This clone occurred a few times. The genes are TRBV29-1 and TRBJ1-1; 12 positions agree with TRBD1. V shed 6 bases and J 11 bases; nucleotides not matched to a gene: 7. Germline loops: CDR1 SQVTM, CDR2 ANQGSEA. The CDR3 consists of 12 residues. CDR3 sequence reads: CSVDGTGGYAFF. CDR3 coding DNA: TGCAGCGTAGACGGGACAGGGGGCTACGCTTTCTTT.

This clone has a handful of counts. The CDR3 is CASSPDRDYGYTF. DNA of the CDR3: TGTGCCAGCTCACCAGACAGAGACTATGGCTACACCTTC. This chain uses TRBV18 with TRBJ1-2; D may be TRBD1 (5 bases). Germline-derived CDR1 and CDR2 are KGHSH and LQKENI. V gave up 2 bases and J gave up 3 bases, with 7 bases separating them. This CDR3 is 13 amino acids long. Full variable domain (missing parts from reference TRBV18 and TRBJ1-2): NAGVMQNPRHLVRRRGQEARLRCSPMKGHSHVYWYRQLPEEGLKFMVYLQKENIIDESGMPKERFSAEFPKEGPSILRIQQVVRGDSAAYFCASSPDRDYGYTFGSGTRLTVV.